A selection of T cell receptor beta chains follows, all from one sample in a study of CD8+CD57+ T cells in acquired aplastic anemia. TCRdb redid the calling of the reads with MiXCR, one entry per CDR3 protein. The table has 150,000 to 200,000 distinct CDR3 sequences, less than 60% seen once. The sequenced sample consisted of sorted CD4+, CD8+, or CD8+CD57+ T cells (not recorded which) from PBMCs. The receptor source for this set is a human donor with aplastic anemia. The CDR3 runs from the conserved cysteine through the conserved F or W. A D gene is named only where the DNA matches it firmly. Expanded clones get a size class; other rows say once, few or many, or leave the size out.

V gene,D gene,clone size,J gene,CDR3 protein,CDR3 DNA
TRBV19,TRBD1,once,TRBJ2-1,CASRHTGGGNEQFF,TGTGCCAGTAGACATACAGGGGGAGGTAATGAGCAGTTCTTC
TRBV12-3/TRBV12-4,-,-,TRBJ2-2,CASSFSASTGELFF,TGTGCCAGCAGTTTTAGCGCATCCACCGGGGAGCTGTTTTTT
TRBV4-3,-,many,TRBJ1-2,CASSQDSYGYTF,TGTGCCAGCAGCCAAGATAGTTACGGCTACACCTTC
TRBV12-3/TRBV12-4,TRBD1,many,TRBJ1-2,CASISSRGANYGYTF,TGTGCCAGCATTTCCTCCAGGGGGGCTAACTATGGCTACACCTTC
TRBV4-1,-,-,TRBJ2-1,CASSPQTGIPYNEQFF,TGCGCCAGCAGCCCCCAGACCGGGATCCCCTACAATGAGCAGTTCTTC
TRBV2,TRBD2,-,TRBJ2-3,CASSQEGGGAGDTQYF,TGTGCCAGCAGTCAAGAAGGCGGGGGGGCAGGAGATACGCAGTATTTT
TRBV19,-,-,TRBJ1-1,CASRTSGAVFTEAFF,TGTGCCAGTAGGACTAGCGGGGCAGTTTTCACTGAAGCTTTCTTT
TRBV15,TRBD2,few,TRBJ2-4,CATSRSTERGNIQYF,TGTGCCACCAGCAGATCGACCGAGCGGGGAAACATTCAGTACTTC
TRBV9,-,many,TRBJ2-5,CASSVRGETQYF,TGTGCCAGCAGCGTAAGGGGAGAGACCCAGTACTTC
TRBV15,TRBD2,-,TRBJ2-3,CATSRVAGGTDTQYF,TGTGCCACCAGCAGAGTAGCGGGAGGCACAGATACGCAGTATTTT
TRBV25-1,TRBD1,-,TRBJ1-3,CASSNRQGMNSGNTIYF,TGTGCCAGCAGTAACCGACAGGGGATGAACTCTGGAAACACCATATATTTT
TRBV11-2,-,-,TRBJ2-7,CASSKVVGNYEQYF,TGTGCCAGCAGCAAAGTCGTAGGGAACTACGAGCAGTATTTC